The clone carrying this T cell receptor (beta chain) appeared once. Its antigen remains unidentified. Germline values: CDR1 GTSNPN, CDR2 SVGIG (reference sequence). Between the trimmed V and J ends, which lost 0 bases and 1 base, there was a span of 15 bases. This CDR3 spans 16 amino acids. Here immunoSEQ multiplex PCR was the method, and the copy in TCRdb shows in-frame clones only, minus some. The data hold fewer than 130,000 clones, with less than 90% observed a single time. The entry originates in a study of T cell responses to AZD1222 COVID-19 vaccine. Regarding the study as a whole: Spike-specific TCR depth and breadth grew after two AZD1222 doses. Baseline antibody screening turned up just a handful of seropositive AZD1222 recipients.

The gene calls are TRBV30 and TRBJ1-1; unclear D gene. The sequence came from an adult in good health. Sequences were derived from peripheral blood, sampled on day 0 of AZD1222 vaccination. CDR3 coding DNA: TGTGCCTGGAGTGTTGGGGAGGGTAATTCGAACACTGAAGCTTTCTTT. Encoded protein: CAWSVGEGNSNTEAFF.